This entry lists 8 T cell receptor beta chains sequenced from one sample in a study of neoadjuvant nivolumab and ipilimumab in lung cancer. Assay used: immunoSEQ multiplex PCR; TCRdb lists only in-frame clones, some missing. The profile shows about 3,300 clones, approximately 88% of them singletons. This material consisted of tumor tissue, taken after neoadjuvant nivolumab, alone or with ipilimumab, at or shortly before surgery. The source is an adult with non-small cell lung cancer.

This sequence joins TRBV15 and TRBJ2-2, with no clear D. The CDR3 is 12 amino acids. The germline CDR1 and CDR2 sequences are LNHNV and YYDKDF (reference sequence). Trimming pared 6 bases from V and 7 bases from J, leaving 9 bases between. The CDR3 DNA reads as TGTGCCACCAGATCGGGCAGCGGGGAGCTGTTTTTT. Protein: CATRSGSGELFF.

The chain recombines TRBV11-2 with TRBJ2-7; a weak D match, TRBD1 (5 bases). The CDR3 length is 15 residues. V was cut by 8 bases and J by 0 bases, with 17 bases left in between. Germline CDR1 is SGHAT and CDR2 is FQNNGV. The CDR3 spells CASLLGLGLSYEQYF. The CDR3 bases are TGTGCCAGCCTATTGGGGCTAGGGCTCTCCTACGAGCAGTACTTC.

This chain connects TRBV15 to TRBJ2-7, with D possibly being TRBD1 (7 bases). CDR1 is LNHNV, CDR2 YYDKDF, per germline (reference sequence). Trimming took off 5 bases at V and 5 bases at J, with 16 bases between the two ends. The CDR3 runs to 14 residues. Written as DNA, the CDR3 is TGTGCCACCAGCGGAGGGACAGTGAATCACGAGCAGTACTTC. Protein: CATSGGTVNHEQYF.

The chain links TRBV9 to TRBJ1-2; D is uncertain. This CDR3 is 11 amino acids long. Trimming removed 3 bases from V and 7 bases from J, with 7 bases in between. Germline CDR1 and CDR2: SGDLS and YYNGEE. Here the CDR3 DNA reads TGTGCCAGCAGCGCCGCGGGTGGCTACACCTTC. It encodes CASSAAGGYTF.

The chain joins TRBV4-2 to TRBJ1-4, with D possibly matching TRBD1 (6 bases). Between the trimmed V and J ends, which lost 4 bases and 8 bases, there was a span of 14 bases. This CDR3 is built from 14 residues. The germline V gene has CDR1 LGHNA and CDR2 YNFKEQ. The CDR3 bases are TGTGCCAGCAGCCCAGGACAGCAGGGGGAAAAACTGTTTTTT. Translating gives CASSPGQQGEKLFF.

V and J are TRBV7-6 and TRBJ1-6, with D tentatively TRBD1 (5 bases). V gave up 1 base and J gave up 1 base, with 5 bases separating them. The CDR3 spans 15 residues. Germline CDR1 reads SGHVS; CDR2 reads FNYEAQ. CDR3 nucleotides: TGTGCCAGCAGCTTAGACAGGTCCTATAATTCACCCCTCCACTTT. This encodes CASSLDRSYNSPLHF.

CDR3 DNA: TGTGCCAGCAGCTTGGTAGGGACCACAGATACGCAGTATTTT. Amino acids: CASSLVGTTDTQYF. V and J are TRBV7-3 and TRBJ2-3, with D perhaps matching TRBD1 or TRBD2 (5 bases each). Germline V gives CDR1 SGHTA, CDR2 FQGTGA. V lost 3 bases to trimming and J lost 2 bases, with 9 bases between them. There are 14 residues in the CDR3.

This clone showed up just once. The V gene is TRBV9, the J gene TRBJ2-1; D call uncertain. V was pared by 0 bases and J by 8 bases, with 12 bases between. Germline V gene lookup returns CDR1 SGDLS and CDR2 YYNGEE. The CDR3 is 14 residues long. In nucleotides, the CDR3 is TGTGCCAGCAGCGTAGGAGGATTCTCCTATGAGCAGTTCTTC. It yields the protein CASSVGGFSYEQFF.